The present T cell receptor (beta chain) was sequenced within a study of T cells after posttransplantation cyclophosphamide. Only in-frame clones appear in the TCRdb table, and some are missing; sequencing was by immunoSEQ multiplex PCR. There are around 20,000 clones in the sample; approximately 87% occur only once, and roughly 9% lies in the top ten. This clone occurred a few times. The ends were cut back, 6 bases at V and 0 bases at J, with 14 bases in the middle. This CDR3 spans 15 amino acids. From germline, CDR1 is SNHLY and CDR2 FYNNEI. The sequence came from a man in his thirties or forties in good health and a related stem cell transplant donor. This rearrangement joins TRBV2 to TRBJ1-1, with D possibly matching TRBD1 (6 bases). Sequencing used memory CD4+ T cells sorted from blood. CDR3 DNA sequence: TGTGCCAGCAGCGCCCCCGGACAGATGAACACTGAAGCTTTCTTT. This codes for CASSAPGQMNTEAFF.